Below, 5 T cell receptor beta chains from the same sample are listed, as sequenced in a study of blood T cell repertoires in COVID-19 (dated by TCRdb to 2018 to 2020). Library preparation used the immunoSEQ multiplex PCR assay. TCRdb obtained this table from immuneACCESS and retained in-frame rearrangements with V and J assigned. These tables miss some clones; where compared with another copy, unresolved V genes account for less than half of the shortfall, and the remainder is unexplained. For this sample the table gives approximately 410,000 clones, of which roughly 89% were detected only once. The leading ten clones occupy over 1.3% of the sample. Input material: peripheral blood. Source of these receptors: a woman in her 30s with active or convalescent COVID-19.

The chain uses TRBV7-7 and TRBJ1-3; possibly TRBD1 for D (6 bases). CDR1 and CDR2 from the germline V gene are SSHAT and FNYEAQ (reference sequence). The CDR3 sequence is 16 residues long. V shed 0 bases and J shed 0 bases, with 9 bases lying between them. The DNA of the CDR3 is TGTGCCAGCAGCTTAGCGATAGGGGGCTCTGGAAACACCATATATTTT. Its translation is CASSLAIGGSGNTIYF. Full variable domain (outside the CDR3, taken from reference TRBV7-7 and TRBJ1-3): GAGVSQSPRYKVTKRGQDVTLRCDPISSHATLYWYQQALGQGPEFLTYFNYEAQPDKSGLPSDRFSAERPEGSISTLTIQRTEQRDSAMYRCASSLAIGGSGNTIYFGEGSWLTVV.

The chain recombines TRBV7-6 with TRBJ2-1; no reliable D call. The CDR3 runs 13 residues. Trimming shortened V by 1 base and J by 4 bases, and 5 bases separated the two germline ends. Per germline, CDR1 SGHVS and CDR2 FNYEAQ. The CDR3 sequence is CASSLVQYNEQFF. The CDR3 DNA sequence: TGTGCCAGCAGCTTAGTACAGTACAATGAGCAGTTCTTC.

V and J are TRBV19 and TRBJ1-1; D call uncertain. This CDR3 has 12 amino acids. Germline assignment: CDR1 LNHDA and CDR2 SQIVND (reference sequence). The ends were cut back, 6 bases at V and 6 bases at J, with 11 bases in the middle. CDR3 residues: CASSPSVPEAFF. As DNA, the CDR3 is TGTGCCAGTAGCCCGAGTGTCCCTGAAGCTTTCTTT. Complete variable domain (other parts from reference TRBV19 and TRBJ1-1): DGGITQSPKYLFRKEGQNVTLSCEQNLNHDAMYWYRQDPGQGLRLIYYSQIVNDFQKGDIAEGYSVSREKKESFPLTVTSAQKNPTAFYLCASSPSVPEAFFGQGTRLTVV.

The V gene is TRBV3-1 (or the pseudogene TRBV3-2), the J gene TRBJ2-7; D may be TRBD2 (5 bases). CDR1 and CDR2 from the germline V gene are LGHDT and YNNKEL (reference sequence). The CDR3 is 15 amino acids. The V and J ends lost 1 base and 4 bases respectively, with 14 bases between them. DNA for the CDR3: TGTGCCAGCAGCCAAGCCGGGCCCCGAGGGTACGAGCAGTACTTC. This codes for CASSQAGPRGYEQYF.

This sequence joins TRBV30 and TRBJ2-1, with D possibly matching TRBD2 (5 bases). The germline V and J ends were trimmed by 5 bases and 7 bases, with 12 bases remaining between them. The V gene's germline CDR1 is GTSNPN and CDR2 SVGIG (reference sequence). The CDR3 loop spans 12 amino acids. CDR3 nucleotides: TGTGCCTGGCAGCGGTATCTTAATGAGCAGTTCTTC. This sequence encodes CAWQRYLNEQFF.